The text below deals with one T cell receptor (beta chain). Under the authors' procedure: Estimation of nucleated cell counts was performed using reference gene primer amplification. Produced via immunoSEQ multiplex PCR; TCRdb's table is partial and in-frame only. The V and J calls and the clone size are those of that table, but D and trimming were determined from the DNA. The top ten hold 7.5% to 9% of the sample, which has fewer than 700,000 clones, about 89% seen once. CDR1 is SQVTM, CDR2 ANQGSEA, per germline. There are 14 residues in the CDR3. Trimming removed 1 base at V and 3 bases at J, with 9 bases between. The sample belongs to a study of blood T cell repertoires in COVID-19. The wider study: Samples came from the United States, Italy and Spain, spanning acute and convalescent COVID-19.

It was during active infection that Seattle patients were enrolled and then longitudinally followed. The sequence derives from a woman between 45 and 65 years old with COVID-19, enrolled during active disease. The source material was peripheral blood. This rearrangement joins TRBV29-1 to TRBJ2-2; D possibly corresponds to TRBD1 (5 bases). The DNA of the CDR3 is TGCAGCGTTGAAGGCAGGGAATACACCGGGGAGCTGTTTTTT. As protein: CSVEGREYTGELFF.